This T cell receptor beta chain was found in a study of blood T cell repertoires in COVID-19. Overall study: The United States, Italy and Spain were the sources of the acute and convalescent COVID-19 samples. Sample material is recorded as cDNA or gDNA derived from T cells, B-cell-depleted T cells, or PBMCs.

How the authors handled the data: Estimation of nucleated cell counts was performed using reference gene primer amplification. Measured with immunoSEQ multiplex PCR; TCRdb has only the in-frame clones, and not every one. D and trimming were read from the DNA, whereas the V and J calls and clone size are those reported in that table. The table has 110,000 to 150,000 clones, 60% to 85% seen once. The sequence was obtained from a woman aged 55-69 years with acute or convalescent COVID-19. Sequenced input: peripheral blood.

The CDR3 region is CASSENVVPYGNQPQHF. CDR3 DNA sequence: TGTGCCAGCAGTGAAAATGTTGTTCCCTACGGCAATCAGCCCCAGCATTTT. The chain joins TRBV6-1 to TRBJ1-5; unclear D gene. The V gene lost 2 bases and the J gene lost 2 bases, with 16 bases spanning the gap. The CDR3 sequence is 17 residues long. Germline V lookup: CDR1 MNHNS, CDR2 SASEGT.